This T cell receptor (beta chain) was identified in a study of blood T cell repertoires in COVID-19. Per the original data handling: Using reference gene primer amplification, nucleated cell counts were estimated. The repertoire was sequenced with immunoSEQ multiplex PCR; TCRdb's copy has only in-frame clones and lacks some. Clone size and the V and J calls come from that table; the DNA yielded D and trimming. There are approximately 260,000 clones in the sample; nearly 90% occur only once, and around 4.6% lies in the top ten. V shed 6 bases, J shed 4 bases, and the junction held 9 bases outside the gene matches. The CDR3 runs to 15 residues. Per germline, CDR1 SQVTM and CDR2 ANQGSEA.

Source material: peripheral blood. The gene calls are TRBV29-1 and TRBJ2-2; TRBD1 aligns across 9 bases. This receptor was identified in a woman in her thirties or forties who had recovered from COVID-19. DNA for the CDR3: TGCAGCGTCAACCCGGGACAGGGTCGCACCGGGGAGCTGTTTTTT. Its protein product is CSVNPGQGRTGELFF.